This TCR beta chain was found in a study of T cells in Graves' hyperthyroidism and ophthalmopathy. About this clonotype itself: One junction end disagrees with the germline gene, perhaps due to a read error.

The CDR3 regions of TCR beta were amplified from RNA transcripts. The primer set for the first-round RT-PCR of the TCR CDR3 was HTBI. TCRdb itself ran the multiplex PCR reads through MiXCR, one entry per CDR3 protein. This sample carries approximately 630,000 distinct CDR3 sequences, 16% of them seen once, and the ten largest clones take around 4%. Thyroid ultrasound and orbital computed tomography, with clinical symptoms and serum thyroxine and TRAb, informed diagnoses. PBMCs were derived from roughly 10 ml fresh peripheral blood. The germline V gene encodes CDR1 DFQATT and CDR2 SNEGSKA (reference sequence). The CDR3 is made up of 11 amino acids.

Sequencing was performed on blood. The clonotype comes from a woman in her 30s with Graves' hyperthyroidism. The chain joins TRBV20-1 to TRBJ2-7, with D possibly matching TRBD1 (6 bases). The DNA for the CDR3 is TGCAGTGCTAGGGGGGCTTACGGGCAGTACTTC. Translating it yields CSARGAYGQYF.